This T cell receptor (beta chain) was observed in a study of T cells in Graves' hyperthyroidism and ophthalmopathy. With 0 bases removed from V and 1 base from J, the gap between germline ends came to 3 bases. Germline loops: CDR1 SGHVS, CDR2 FQNEAQ. The CDR3 totals 14 residues. The diagnostic basis comprised clinical symptoms, serum thyroxine and TRAb, thyroid ultrasound and orbital computed tomography. Researchers amplified the TCR beta CDR3 regions from RNA transcripts. First-round RT-PCR of the TCR CDR3 relied on the HTBI primer set. TCRdb redid the calling of the multiplex PCR reads with MiXCR, one entry per CDR3 protein. The repertoire includes 600,000 to 900,000 distinct CDR3 sequences, around 17% of them detected once, and under 8.5% sits in the top ten. The table lists this clonotype with many counts.

V and J are TRBV7-8 and TRBJ2-2; no definite D call. This receptor was obtained from a man between 18 and 29 years old with Graves' hyperthyroidism. Sequencing was done on a sample of blood. CDR3 DNA sequence: TGTGCCAGCAGCTTAGCAGAGAACACCGGGGAGCTGTTTTTT. It encodes CASSLAENTGELFF. The full variable domain, completed using reference TRBV7-8 and TRBJ2-2, is GAGVSQSPRYKVAKRGQDVALRCDPISGHVSLFWYQQALGQGPEFLTYFQNEAQLDKSGLPSDRFFAERPEGSVSTLKIQRTQQEDSAVYLCASSLAENTGELFFGEGSRLTVL.